This T cell receptor (beta chain) was retrieved from a study of shared clonotypes between healthy human individuals. With 3 bases removed from V and 3 bases from J, the gap between germline ends came to 15 bases. The CDR3 covers 15 residues. Germline V gene lookup returns CDR1 MGHRA and CDR2 YSYEKL. Profiled with immunoSEQ multiplex PCR; TCRdb holds only in-frame clones, not every one. The profile shows hundreds of thousands of clones, approximately 79% of them singletons. The chain uses TRBV4-1 and TRBJ2-7; D gene unclear. This sequence originates from a young woman in good health. The sequenced sample was memory CD4+ T cells sorted from blood. Subset reported: CD45RA-negative fraction. CDR3 nucleotide sequence: TGCGCCAGCAGCCAGAACCTCGGACCCAACTACGAGCAGTACTTC. It codes for CASSQNLGPNYEQYF.